The TCR beta chain under discussion was sequenced for a study of metastatic and nonmetastatic thyroid tumors. Study-level background: Repertoires of blood and of tissue (tumor or nodule) from malignant and benign thyroid patients were compared. General study points: Compared with benign nodules, malignant thyroid tumors were reported to have significantly higher TCR beta diversity in both blood and tumor.

All patients were untreated before thyroid surgery. As processed by the authors: The authors used CDR3 differences across clinicopathological groups to build a distant-metastasis classifier for papillary thyroid cancer. TCRdb reassembled clones from the PCR reads with MiXCR. The V and J calls and clone size are TCRdb's, not the authors'. The sample has about 24,000 clones; roughly a quarter are singletons. This clone was picked up a small number of times. Its specificity is not known. A read error may account for a junction end that differs from germline. The germline V gene encodes CDR1 MNHEY and CDR2 SVGAGI. The CDR3 extends over 17 amino acids.

Sequencing input: tumor tissue. The chain recombines TRBV6-5 with TRBJ2-7, with D maybe TRBD2 (5 bases). This clonotype originated in a male donor with papillary thyroid cancer or a benign thyroid nodule (not recorded which). Some clones in this sample may be carry-over from other donors' samples. CDR3 sequence (DNA): TGTGCCAGCAGTTACTCGATTGTCGGGGATAAGTACTACGAGCAGGACTTC. This translates into CASSYSIVGDKYYEQDF.